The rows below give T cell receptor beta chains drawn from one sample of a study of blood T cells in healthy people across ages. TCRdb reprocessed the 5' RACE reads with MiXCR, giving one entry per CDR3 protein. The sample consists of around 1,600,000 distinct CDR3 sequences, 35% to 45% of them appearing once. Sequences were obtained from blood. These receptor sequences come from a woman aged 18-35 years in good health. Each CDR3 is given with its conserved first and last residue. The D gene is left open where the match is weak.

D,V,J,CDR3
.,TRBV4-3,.,CASSQDTGSSYNEQYF
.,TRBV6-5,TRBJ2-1,CASSYSFGKPSSYNEQFF
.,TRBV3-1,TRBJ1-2,CASSHNGRTNYGYTF
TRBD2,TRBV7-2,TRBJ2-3,CASSMRLAGPTDTQYF
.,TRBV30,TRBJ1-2,CAWSPQMFYGYTF
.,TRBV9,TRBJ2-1,CASSVGGRVYNEQFF
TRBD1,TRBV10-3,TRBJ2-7,CAISDPDRSAYEQYF
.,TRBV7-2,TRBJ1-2,CASSGDLFVAQGGYTF
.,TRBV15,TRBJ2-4,CATSRDRRGEQYF
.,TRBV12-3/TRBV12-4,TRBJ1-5,CASRMDSISNQPQHF
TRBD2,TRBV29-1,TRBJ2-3,CSATKPGLARDTQYF
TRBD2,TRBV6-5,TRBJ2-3,CASARGRAQYF
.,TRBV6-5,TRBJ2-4,CASSYSQGARNIQYF
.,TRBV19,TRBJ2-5,CASSTGSQETQYF
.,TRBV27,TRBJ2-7,CASSLAPPGAGYEQYF
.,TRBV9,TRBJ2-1,CASSVGPLNEQFF
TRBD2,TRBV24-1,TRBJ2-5,CATSDPGTSAGETQYF
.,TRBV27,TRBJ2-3,CASTKDYLSLDTQYF